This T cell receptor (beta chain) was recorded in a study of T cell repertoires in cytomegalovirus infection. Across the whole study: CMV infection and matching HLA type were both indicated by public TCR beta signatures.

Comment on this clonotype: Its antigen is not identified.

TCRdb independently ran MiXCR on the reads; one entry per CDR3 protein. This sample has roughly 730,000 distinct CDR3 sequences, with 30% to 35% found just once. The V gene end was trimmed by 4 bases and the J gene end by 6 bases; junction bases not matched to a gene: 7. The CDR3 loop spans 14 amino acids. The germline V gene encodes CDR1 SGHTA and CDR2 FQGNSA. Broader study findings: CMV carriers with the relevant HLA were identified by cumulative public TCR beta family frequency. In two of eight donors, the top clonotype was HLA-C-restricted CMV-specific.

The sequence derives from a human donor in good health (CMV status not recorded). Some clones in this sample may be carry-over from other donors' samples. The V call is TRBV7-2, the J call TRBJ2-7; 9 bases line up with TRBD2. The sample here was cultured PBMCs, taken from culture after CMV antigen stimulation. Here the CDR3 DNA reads TGTGCCAGCAGCTCATTAGCGGGAGCCGCCGAGCAGTACTTC. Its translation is CASSSLAGAAEQYF.